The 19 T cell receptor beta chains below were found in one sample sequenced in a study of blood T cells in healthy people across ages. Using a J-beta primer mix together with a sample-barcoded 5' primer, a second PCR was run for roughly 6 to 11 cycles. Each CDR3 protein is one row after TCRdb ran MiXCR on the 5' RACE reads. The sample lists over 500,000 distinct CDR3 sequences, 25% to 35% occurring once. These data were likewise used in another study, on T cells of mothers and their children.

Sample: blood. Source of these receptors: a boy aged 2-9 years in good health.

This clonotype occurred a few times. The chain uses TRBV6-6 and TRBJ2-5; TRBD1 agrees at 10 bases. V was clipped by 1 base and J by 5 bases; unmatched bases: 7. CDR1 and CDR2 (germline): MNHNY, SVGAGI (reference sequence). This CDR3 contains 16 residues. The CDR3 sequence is CASSYFSPGQGETQYF. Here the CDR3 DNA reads TGTGCCAGCAGTTACTTCTCCCCGGGACAGGGGGAGACCCAGTACTTC.

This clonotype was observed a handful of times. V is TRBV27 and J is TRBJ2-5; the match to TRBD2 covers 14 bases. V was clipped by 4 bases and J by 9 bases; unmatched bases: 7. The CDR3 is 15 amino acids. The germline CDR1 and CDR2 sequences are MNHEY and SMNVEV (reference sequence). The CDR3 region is CASSSTSGGVTAQYF. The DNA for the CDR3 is TGTGCCAGCAGTTCGACTAGCGGGGGGGTCACGGCCCAGTACTTC.

CDR3 coding DNA: TGTGCCTGGAGTCCCGGGACAGGGGGAAGTGAGCAGTTCTTC. Translating gives CAWSPGTGGSEQFF. The chain couples TRBV30 to TRBJ2-1; TRBD1 aligns across 11 bases. Looked up from germline, CDR1 is GTSNPN and CDR2 is SVGIG (reference sequence). The J segment lost 9 bases and the V segment lost 2 bases, leaving 6 bases of the junction unmatched. The CDR3 runs 14 residues.

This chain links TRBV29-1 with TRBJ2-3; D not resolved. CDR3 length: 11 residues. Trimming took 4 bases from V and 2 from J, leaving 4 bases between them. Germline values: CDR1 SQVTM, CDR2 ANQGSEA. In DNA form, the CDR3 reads TGCAGCGTTGGGGACACAGATACGCAGTATTTT. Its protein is CSVGDTDTQYF.

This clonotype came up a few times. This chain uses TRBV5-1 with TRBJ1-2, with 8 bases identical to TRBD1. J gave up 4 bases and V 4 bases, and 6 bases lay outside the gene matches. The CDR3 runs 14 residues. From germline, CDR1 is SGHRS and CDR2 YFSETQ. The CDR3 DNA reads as TGCGCCAGCAGCGTAACCGGGACAGGCTATGGCTACACCTTC. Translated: CASSVTGTGYGYTF.

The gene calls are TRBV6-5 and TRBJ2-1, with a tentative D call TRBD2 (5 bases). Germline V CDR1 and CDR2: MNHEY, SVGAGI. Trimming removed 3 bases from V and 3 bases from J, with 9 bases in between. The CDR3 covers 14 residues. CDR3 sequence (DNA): TGTGCCAGCAGTTATACTAGAGACTACAATGAGCAGTTCTTC. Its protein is CASSYTRDYNEQFF.

As DNA, the CDR3 is TGTGCCAGCAGCCCCAGGGACAGGGTAGGCGCCGGGGAGCTGTTTTTT. Encoded protein: CASSPRDRVGAGELFF. The rearrangement uses TRBV9 and TRBJ2-2; 9 bases align to TRBD1. In germline, CDR1 is SGDLS, CDR2 YYNGEE. J gave up 6 bases and V 4 bases, and 10 bases lay outside the gene matches. The CDR3 has 16 residues.

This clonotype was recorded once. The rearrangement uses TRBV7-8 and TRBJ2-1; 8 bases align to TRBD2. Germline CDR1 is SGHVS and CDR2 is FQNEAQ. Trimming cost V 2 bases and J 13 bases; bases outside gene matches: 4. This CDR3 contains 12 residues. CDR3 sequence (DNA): TGTGCCAGCAGCTTAAAAGGGACTAGACAGTTCTTC. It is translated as CASSLKGTRQFF.

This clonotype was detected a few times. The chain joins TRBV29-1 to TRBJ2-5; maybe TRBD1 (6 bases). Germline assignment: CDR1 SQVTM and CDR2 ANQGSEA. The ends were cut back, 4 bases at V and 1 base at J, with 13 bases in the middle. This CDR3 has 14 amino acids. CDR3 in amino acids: CSVAGQLVQETQYF. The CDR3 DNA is TGCAGCGTTGCTGGACAGTTAGTCCAAGAGACCCAGTACTTC.

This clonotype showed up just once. Here the CDR3 DNA reads TGCAGTGCTAGTACCGGGAGAAGGTCCTCAGATACGCAGTATTTT. Its translation is CSASTGRRSSDTQYF. The V call is TRBV20-1, the J call TRBJ2-3, with D perhaps TRBD2 (6 bases). Deletions cut 3 bases from V and 4 bases from J, with 17 bases between. The germline V gene encodes CDR1 DFQATT and CDR2 SNEGSKA (reference sequence). This CDR3 is built from 15 residues.

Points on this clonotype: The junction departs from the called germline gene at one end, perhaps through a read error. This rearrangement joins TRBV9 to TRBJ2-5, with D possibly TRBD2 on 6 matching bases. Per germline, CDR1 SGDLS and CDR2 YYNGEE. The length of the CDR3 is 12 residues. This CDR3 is CASSGEEGAPFF. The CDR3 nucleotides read TGTGCCAGCAGCGGTGAGGAGGGAGCACCGTTCTTC.

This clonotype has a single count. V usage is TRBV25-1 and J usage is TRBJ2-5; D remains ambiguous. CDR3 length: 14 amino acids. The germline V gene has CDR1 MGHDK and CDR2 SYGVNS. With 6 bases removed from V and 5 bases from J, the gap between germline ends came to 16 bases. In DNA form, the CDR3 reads TGTGCCAGCAGGGCGTTGGGCCCCGGGGAGACCCAGTACTTC. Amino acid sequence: CASRALGPGETQYF.

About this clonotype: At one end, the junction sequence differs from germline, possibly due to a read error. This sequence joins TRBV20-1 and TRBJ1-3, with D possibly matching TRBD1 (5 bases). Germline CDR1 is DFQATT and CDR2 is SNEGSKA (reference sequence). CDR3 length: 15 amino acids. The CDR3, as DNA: TGCAGTGCTCTCAGAGATCCCAGGGCTGGGAACACCATATATTTT. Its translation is CSALRDPRAGNTIYF.

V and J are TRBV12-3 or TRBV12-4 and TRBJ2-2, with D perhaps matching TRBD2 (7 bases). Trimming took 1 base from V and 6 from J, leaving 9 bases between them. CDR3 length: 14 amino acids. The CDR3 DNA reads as TGTGCCAGCAGTTTAGGGGGGGGCCCCGGGGAGCTGTTTTTT. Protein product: CASSLGGGPGELFF.

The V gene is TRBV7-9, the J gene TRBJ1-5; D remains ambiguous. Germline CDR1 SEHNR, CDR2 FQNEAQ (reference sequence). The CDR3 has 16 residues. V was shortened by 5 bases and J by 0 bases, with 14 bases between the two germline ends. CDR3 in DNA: TGTGCCAGCAGCATCCTCCATCACCTTAGCAATCAGCCCCAGCATTTT. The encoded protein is CASSILHHLSNQPQHF.

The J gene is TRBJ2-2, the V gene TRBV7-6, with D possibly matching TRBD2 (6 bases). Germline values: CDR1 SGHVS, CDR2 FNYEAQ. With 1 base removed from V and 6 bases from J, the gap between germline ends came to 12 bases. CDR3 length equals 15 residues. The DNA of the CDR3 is TGTGCCAGCAGCTTAGGCGGGATTATGTCCGGGGAGCTGTTTTTT. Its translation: CASSLGGIMSGELFF.

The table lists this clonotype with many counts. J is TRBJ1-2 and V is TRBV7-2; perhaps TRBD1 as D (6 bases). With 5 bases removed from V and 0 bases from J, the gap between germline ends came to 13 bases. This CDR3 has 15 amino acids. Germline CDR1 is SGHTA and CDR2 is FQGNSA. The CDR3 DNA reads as TGTGCCAGCAGCCCCACAGGGCGTCCTAACTATGGCTACACCTTC. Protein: CASSPTGRPNYGYTF.

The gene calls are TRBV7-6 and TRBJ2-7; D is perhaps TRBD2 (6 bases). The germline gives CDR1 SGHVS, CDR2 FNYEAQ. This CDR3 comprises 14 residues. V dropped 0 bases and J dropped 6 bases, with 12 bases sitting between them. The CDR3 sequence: CASSLADEGGEQYF. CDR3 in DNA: TGTGCCAGCAGCTTAGCCGACGAGGGAGGCGAGCAGTACTTC.

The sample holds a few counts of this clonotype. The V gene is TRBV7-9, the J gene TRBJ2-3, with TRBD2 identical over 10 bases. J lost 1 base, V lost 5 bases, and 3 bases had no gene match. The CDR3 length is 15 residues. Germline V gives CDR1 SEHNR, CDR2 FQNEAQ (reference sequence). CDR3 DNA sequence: TGTGCCAGCAGCCGCGGGACTAGCGGCACAGATACGCAGTATTTT. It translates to CASSRGTSGTDTQYF.